Here is one T cell receptor beta chain with its context. The data stem from a study of blood T cell repertoires in COVID-19. This CDR3 comprises 15 residues. Germline assignment: CDR1 MDHEN and CDR2 SYDVKM. Trimming removed 6 bases from V and 0 bases from J; junction bases left unmatched: 3. Here immunoSEQ multiplex PCR was the method, and the copy in TCRdb shows in-frame clones only, minus some. In the table there are about 110,000 clones, roughly four fifths of which are singletons. Input material: peripheral blood. The clonotype was recovered from a woman aged 55-75 years with acute or convalescent COVID-19. The chain links TRBV28 to TRBJ2-3; TRBD1 agrees at 10 bases. This CDR3 reads CASRLDRGSTDTQYF. The CDR3 DNA reads TGTGCCAGCAGGTTGGACAGGGGGAGCACAGATACGCAGTATTTT. Drawing the rest from reference TRBV28 and TRBJ2-3, the complete variable domain is DVKVTQSSRYLVKRTGEKVFLECVQDMDHENMFWYRQDPGLGLRLIYFSYDVKMKEKGDIPEGYSVSREKKERFSLILESASTNQTSMYLCASRLDRGSTDTQYFGPGTRLTVL.